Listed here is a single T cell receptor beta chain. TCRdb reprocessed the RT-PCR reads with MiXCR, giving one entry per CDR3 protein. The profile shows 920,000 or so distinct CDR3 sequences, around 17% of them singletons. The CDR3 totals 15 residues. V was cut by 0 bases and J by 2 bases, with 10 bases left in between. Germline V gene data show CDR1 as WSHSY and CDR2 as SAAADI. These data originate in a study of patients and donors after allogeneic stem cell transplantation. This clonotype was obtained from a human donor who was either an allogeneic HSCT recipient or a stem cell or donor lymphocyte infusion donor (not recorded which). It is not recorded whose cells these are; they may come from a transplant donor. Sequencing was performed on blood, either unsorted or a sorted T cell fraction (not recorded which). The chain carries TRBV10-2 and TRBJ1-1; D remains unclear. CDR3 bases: TGCGCCAGCAGTGAGTCCGGACGGAAAAACACTGAAGCTTTCTTT. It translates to CASSESGRKNTEAFF.